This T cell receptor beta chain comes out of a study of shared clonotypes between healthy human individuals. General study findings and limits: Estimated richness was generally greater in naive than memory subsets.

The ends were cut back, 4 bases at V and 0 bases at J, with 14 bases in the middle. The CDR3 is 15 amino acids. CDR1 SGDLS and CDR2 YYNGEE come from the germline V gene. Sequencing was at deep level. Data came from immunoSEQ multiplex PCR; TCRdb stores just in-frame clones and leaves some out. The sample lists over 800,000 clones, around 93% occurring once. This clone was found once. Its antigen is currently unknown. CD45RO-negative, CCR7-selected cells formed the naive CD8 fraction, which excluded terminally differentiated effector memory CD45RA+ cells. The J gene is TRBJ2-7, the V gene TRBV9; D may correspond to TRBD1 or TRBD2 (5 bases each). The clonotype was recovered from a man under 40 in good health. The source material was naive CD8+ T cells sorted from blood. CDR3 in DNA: TGTGCCAGCAGCTTCGCCGGGACGTCCTCCTACGAGCAGTACTTC. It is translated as CASSFAGTSSYEQYF. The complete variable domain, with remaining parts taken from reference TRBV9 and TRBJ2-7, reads DSGVTQTPKHLITATGQRVTLRCSPRSGDLSVYWYQQSLDQGLQFLIQYYNGEERAKGNILERFSAQQFPDLHSELNLSSLELGDSALYFCASSFAGTSSYEQYFGPGTRLTVT.